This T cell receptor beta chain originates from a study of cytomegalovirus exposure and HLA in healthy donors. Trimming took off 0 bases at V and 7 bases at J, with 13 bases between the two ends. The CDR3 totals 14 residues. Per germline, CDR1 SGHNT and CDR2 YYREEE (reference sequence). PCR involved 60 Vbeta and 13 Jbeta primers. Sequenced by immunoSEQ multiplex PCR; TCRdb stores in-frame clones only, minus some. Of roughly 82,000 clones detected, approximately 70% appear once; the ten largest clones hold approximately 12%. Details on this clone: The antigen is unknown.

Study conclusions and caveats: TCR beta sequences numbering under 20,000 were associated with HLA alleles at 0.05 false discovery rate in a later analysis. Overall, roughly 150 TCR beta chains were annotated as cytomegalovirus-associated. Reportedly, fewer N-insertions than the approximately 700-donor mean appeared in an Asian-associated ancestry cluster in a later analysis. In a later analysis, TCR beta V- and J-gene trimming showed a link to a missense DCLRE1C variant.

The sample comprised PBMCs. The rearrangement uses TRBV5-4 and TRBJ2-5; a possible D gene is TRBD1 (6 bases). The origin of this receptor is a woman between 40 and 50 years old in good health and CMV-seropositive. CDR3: CASSLALGGRTQYF. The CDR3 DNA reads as TGTGCCAGCAGCTTGGCCTTAGGGGGTCGGACCCAGTACTTC.